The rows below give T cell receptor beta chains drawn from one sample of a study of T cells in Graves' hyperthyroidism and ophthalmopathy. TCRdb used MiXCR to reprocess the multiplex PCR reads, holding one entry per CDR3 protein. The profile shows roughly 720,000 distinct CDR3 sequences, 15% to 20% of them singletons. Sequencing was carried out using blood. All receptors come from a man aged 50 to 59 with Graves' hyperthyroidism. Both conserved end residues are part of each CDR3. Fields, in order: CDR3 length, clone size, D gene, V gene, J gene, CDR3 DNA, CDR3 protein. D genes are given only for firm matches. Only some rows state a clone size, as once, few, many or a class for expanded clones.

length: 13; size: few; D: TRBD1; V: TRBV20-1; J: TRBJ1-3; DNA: TGCAGTGCAATGACAGGGTTTGGAAACACCATATATTTT; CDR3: CSAMTGFGNTIYF
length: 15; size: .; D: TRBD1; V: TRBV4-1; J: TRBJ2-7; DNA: TGCGCCAGCAGCCAAGATCGGGACAGAGACTACGAGCAGTACTTC; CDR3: CASSQDRDRDYEQYF
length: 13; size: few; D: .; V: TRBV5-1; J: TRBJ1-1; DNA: TGCGCCAGCAGCCTGGACAGTAACACTGAAGCTTTCTTT; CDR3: CASSLDSNTEAFF
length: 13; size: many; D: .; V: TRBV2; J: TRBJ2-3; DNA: TGTGCCAGCAGTGTATCTCTCGCAGATACGCAGTATTTT; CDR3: CASSVSLADTQYF
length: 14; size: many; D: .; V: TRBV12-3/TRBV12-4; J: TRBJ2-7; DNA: TGTGCCAGCAGTTTAGCACCAGGGGGGTACGAGCAGTACTTC; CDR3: CASSLAPGGYEQYF
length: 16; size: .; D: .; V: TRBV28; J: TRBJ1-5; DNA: TGTGCCAGCAGTTCTCCGGGGTCCGGGTGGAATCAGCCCCAGCATTTT; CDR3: CASSSPGSGWNQPQHF
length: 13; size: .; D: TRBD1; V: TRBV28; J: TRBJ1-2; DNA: TGTGCCAGCAGCGGGACAGAGGAGAATGGCTACACCTTC; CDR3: CASSGTEENGYTF
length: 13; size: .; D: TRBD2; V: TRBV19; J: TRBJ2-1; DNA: TGTGCCGGTAGTGTCGGGACTACCAGTGAGCAGTTCTTC; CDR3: CAGSVGTTSEQFF
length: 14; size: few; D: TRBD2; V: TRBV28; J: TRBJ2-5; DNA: TGTGCCAGCAGTTTACTAGCGGACTCAGGGACCCAGTACTTC; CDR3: CASSLLADSGTQYF
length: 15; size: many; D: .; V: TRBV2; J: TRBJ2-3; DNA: TGTGCCAGCACGCTACTAGCTGCTAGCACAGATACGCAGTATTTT; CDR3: CASTLLAASTDTQYF
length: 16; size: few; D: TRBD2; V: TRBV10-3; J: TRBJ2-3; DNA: TGTGCCATCAGTCCAGGGACTAGCAGTAGCACAGATACGCAGTATTTT; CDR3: CAISPGTSSSTDTQYF
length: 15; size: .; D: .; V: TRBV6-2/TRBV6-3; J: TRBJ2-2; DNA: TGTGCCAGCAGTTACCTCCAGGGAAGGACCGGGGAGCTGTTTTTT; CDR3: CASSYLQGRTGELFF
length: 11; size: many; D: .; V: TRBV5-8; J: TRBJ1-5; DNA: TGTGCCAGCACTGGGGATCAGCCCCAGCATTTT; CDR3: CASTGDQPQHF
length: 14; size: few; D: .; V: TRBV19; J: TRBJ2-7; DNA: TGTGCCAGTGGACCCACGGACATGGGACACGAGCAGTACTTC; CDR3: CASGPTDMGHEQYF
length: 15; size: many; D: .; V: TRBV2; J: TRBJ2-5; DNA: TGTGCCAGCAGTGAAAACCACGGGAGTCAAGAGACCCAGTACTTC; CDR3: CASSENHGSQETQYF
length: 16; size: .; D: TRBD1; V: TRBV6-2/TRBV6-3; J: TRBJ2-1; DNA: TGTGCCAGCAGTCGATTACCGGGACAGGGACAAGATGAGCAGTTCTTC; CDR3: CASSRLPGQGQDEQFF
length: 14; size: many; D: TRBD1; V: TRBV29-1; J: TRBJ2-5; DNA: TGCAGCGTTGAACAAGGACAGGGGAGCCAGACCCAGTACTTC; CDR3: CSVEQGQGSQTQYF
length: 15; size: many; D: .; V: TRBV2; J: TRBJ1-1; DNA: TGTGCCAGCAGTGTGAATAGACAGCCGAACACTGAAGCTTTCTTT; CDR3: CASSVNRQPNTEAFF
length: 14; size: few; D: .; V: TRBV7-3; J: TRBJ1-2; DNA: TGTGCCAGCAGCCGTACCTCAGGGGTTGATGGCTACACCTTC; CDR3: CASSRTSGVDGYTF
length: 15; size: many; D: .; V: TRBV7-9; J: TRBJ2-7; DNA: TGTGCCAGCAGCTTTTCTACAGCCTACTCCTACGAGCAGTACTTC; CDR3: CASSFSTAYSYEQYF
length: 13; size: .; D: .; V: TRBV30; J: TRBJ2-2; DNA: TGTGCCTGGAGCGTCGTTAACACCGGGGAGCTGTTTTTT; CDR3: CAWSVVNTGELFF
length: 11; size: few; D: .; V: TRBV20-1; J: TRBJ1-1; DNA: TGCAGTGCTATCCGAGGGACTGAAGCTTTCTTT; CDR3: CSAIRGTEAFF
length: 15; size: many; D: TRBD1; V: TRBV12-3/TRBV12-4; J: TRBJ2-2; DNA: TGTGCCAGCAGTAGGGACAGGGGAGGAGGCGGGGAGCTGTTTTTT; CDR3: CASSRDRGGGGELFF
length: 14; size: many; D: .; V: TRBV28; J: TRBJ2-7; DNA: TGTGCCAGCAGTTTATGGGCCCCATCCTACGAGCAGTACTTC; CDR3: CASSLWAPSYEQYF
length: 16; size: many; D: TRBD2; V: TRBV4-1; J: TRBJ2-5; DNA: TGCGCCAGCAGCCAAGCCCTAGCGGGACTTCAAGAGACCCAGTACTTC; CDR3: CASSQALAGLQETQYF
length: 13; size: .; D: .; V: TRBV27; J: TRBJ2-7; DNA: TGTGCCAGCAGTCGAGGAGGGCCGGGAGAGCAGTACTTC; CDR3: CASSRGGPGEQYF
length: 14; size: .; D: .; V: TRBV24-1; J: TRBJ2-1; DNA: TGTGCCACCAGTGATGCGGGGCGAGACAATGAGCAGTTCTTC; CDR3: CATSDAGRDNEQFF
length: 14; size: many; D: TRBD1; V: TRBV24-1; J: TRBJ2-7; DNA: TGTGCCACCAGTGCATCGGACAGGGGACTCGAGCAGTACTTC; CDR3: CATSASDRGLEQYF
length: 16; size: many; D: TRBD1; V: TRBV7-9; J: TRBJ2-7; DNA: TGTGCCAGCAGCCTAATTAGGACAGGGAATTTTTACGAGCAGTACTTC; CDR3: CASSLIRTGNFYEQYF
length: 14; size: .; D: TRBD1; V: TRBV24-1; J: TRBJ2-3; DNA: TGTGCCACCAGACCGGGACAGGGGGCCGATACGCAGTATTTT; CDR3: CATRPGQGADTQYF
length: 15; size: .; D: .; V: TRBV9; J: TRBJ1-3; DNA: TGTGCCAGCAGCGTAGAAGGGAATGCTGGAAACACCACATATTTT; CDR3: CASSVEGNAGNTTYF
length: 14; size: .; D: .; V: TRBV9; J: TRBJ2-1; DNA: TGTGCCAGCAGCGCGGACTTCTCCTACAATGAGCAGTTCTTC; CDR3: CASSADFSYNEQFF
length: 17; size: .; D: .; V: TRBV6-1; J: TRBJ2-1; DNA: TGTGCCAGCAGTGAAGACCATAGTGGGAGCTCCTACAATGAGCAGTTCTTC; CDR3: CASSEDHSGSSYNEQFF
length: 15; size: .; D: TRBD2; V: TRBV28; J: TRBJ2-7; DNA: TGTGCCAGCAGCCCCTTTGGAAGCCAGCGGGAGTTGCAGTACTTC; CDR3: CASSPFGSQRELQYF
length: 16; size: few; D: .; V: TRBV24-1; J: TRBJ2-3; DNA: TGTGCCACCAGTGATTTGCGCAGTACTAGCACAGATACGCAGTATTTT; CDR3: CATSDLRSTSTDTQYF
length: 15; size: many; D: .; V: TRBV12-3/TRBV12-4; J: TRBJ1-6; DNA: TGTGCCACCCTCCCCCAGGGCCTACATAATTCACCCCTCCACTTT; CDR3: CATLPQGLHNSPLHF
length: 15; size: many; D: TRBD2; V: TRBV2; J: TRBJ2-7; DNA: TGTGCCAGCTTCAACGGGGGGGACCCCCTTATCGAGCAGTACTTC; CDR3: CASFNGGDPLIEQYF
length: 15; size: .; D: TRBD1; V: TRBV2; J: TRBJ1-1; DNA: TGTGCCAGGCAATCCGGGACAGGCATGAACACTGAAGCTTTCTTT; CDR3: CARQSGTGMNTEAFF
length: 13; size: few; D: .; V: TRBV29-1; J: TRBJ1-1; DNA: TGCAGCGTTGGGAGAAGTCACGGAGCTGAAGCTTTCTTT; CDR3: CSVGRSHGAEAFF
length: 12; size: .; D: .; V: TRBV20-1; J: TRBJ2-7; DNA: TGCAGCGGGAGACAGAGGGGCTACGAGCAGTACTTC; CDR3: CSGRQRGYEQYF
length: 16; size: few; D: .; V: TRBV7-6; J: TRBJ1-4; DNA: TGTGCCAGCAGCCAATTTCCGGGACCGAGTAATGAAAAACTGTTTTTT; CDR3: CASSQFPGPSNEKLFF
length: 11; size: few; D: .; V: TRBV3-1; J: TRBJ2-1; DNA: TGTGCCAGCAGCCAGGGACCCTCCCAGTTCTTC; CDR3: CASSQGPSQFF
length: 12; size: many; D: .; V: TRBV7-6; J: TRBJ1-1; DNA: TGTGCCAGCAGCCACTTTGGACAGAAAGCTTTCTTT; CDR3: CASSHFGQKAFF
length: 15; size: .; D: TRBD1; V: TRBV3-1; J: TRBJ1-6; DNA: TGTGCCAGCAGCACGCAGGGACAGTTCAATTCACCCCTCCACTTT; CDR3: CASSTQGQFNSPLHF
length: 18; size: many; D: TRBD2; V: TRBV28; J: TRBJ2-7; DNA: TGTGCCAGCAGTTTATTGGGGACTAGCGGGAGCGTCTCCTACGAGCAGTACTTC; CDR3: CASSLLGTSGSVSYEQYF
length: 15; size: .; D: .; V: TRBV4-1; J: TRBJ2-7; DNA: TGCGCCAGCAGCCAAGAGTACAGGGCCACGGAAGAGCAGTACTTC; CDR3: CASSQEYRATEEQYF
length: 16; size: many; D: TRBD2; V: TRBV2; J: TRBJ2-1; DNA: TGTGCCAGCAGTGAAGCGCCTAGCGGGGGTTACAATGAGCAGTTCTTC; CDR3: CASSEAPSGGYNEQFF
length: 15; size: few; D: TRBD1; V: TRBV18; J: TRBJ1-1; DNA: TGTGCCAGCTCACCCGTGACAGGGGTGAACACTGAAGCTTTCTTT; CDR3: CASSPVTGVNTEAFF
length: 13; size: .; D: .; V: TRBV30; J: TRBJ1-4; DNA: TGTGCCTGGAGTGTTAAGGCTGCTGAAAAACTGTTTTTT; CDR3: CAWSVKAAEKLFF
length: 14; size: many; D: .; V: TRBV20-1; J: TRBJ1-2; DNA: TGCAGTGCTAGAGATGCCCCGGGGTCCTATGGCTACACCTTC; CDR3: CSARDAPGSYGYTF
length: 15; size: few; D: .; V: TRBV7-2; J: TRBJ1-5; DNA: TGTGCCAGCAGCCTGGTCGGGACGGACAATCAGCCCCAGCATTTT; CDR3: CASSLVGTDNQPQHF
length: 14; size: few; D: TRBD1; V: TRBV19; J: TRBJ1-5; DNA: TGTGCCAGTACACCGGACAGGGATAATCAGCCCCAGCATTTT; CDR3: CASTPDRDNQPQHF